This T cell receptor beta chain is from a study of shared clonotypes between healthy human individuals. As for the study in general: Three plates were used per donor for CD4 naive, three for CD4 memory, two for CD8 naive and one for CD8 memory. Study-wide results and limits: The naive CD4 repertoires of several donors were compared, and 5% to 6.5% of clonotypes were shared. Researchers sampled blood only, noting tissue repertoires likely differ.

This clone was seen once. Its antigen remains unidentified. This sample includes further DNA sequences coding for the same CDR3. Per sorted-subset replicate PCR, input was approximately 200 ng DNA, representing about 32,000 T cell genomes. Only in-frame clones appear in the TCRdb table, and some are missing; sequencing was by immunoSEQ multiplex PCR. The data show 550,000 to 750,000 clones, with 90% to 95% seen just once and approximately 24% held by the top ten. Naive CD8 cells, CD45RO-negative and positively selected for CCR7, excluded terminally differentiated effector memory CD45RA+ cells. V was trimmed by 1 base and J by 1 base, leaving 8 bases between them. This CDR3 region has 15 residues. CDR1 MGHRA and CDR2 YSYEKL come from the germline V gene.

Input material: naive CD8+ T cells sorted from blood. V is TRBV4-1 and J is TRBJ1-5; D is perhaps TRBD1 (5 bases). This TCR came from a man aged 30 to 39 in good health. CDR3 sequence: CASSQGGRSNQPQHF. The CDR3 DNA reads TGCGCCAGCAGCCAAGGGGGCAGGAGCAATCAGCCCCAGCATTTT.